This is a list of T cell receptor beta chains from one sample in a study of blood T cell repertoires in COVID-19. Profiling relied on immunoSEQ multiplex PCR, and the TCRdb table lists in-frame clones only, not all of them. This sample yields about 140,000 clones, of which approximately 90% are seen a single time; less than 3% belongs to the top ten. Sequenced: peripheral blood. These TCRs come from a man in his fifties or sixties with active or convalescent COVID-19. CDR3s leave out the opening cysteine and the closing phenylalanine or tryptophan. The order of the fields is J gene, V gene, CDR3 protein.

>TRBJ2-3|TRBV6-5
ASIRQPSTDTQY
>TRBJ1-1|TRBV9
ASSTNPTGNTEAF
>TRBJ2-1|TRBV28
ASSRGGSSSYNEQF
>TRBJ2-7|TRBV7-2
ASSQGTSGRAWSYEQY
>TRBJ1-3|TRBV4-2
ASSQVLGDTIY
>TRBJ1-5|TRBV5-1
ASSLAGRDQPQH
>TRBJ1-5|TRBV19
ASSITDRANQPQH
>TRBJ1-2|TRBV29-1
SAPPGTGGGYT
>TRBJ2-2|TRBV7-9
ASSSTARPGELF
>TRBJ2-7|TRBV6-5
ASSLGGQSKYEQY
>TRBJ2-4|TRBV19
ASSPDTWVGIQY
>TRBJ2-6|TRBV27
ASWSGGANVLT
>TRBJ1-6|TRBV28
ASSLEGIYNSPLH
>TRBJ1-2|TRBV6-6
ASSPPKTGTSKGYT
>TRBJ1-3|TRBV7-9
ASSLGLSGNTIY
>TRBJ2-7|TRBV18
ASSIFEEVEQY
>TRBJ2-1|TRBV7-2
ASSLTVDNEQF
>TRBJ2-1|TRBV14
ASSQGGTGYNEQF
>TRBJ2-7|TRBV4-1
ASSQDGQREFLFDPIYEQY
>TRBJ1-4|TRBV5-1
ASRWDRGRSEKLF
>TRBJ2-5|TRBV9
ASSVGSGGSQETQY
>TRBJ1-2|TRBV6-2/TRBV6-3
ASSGTGDYGYT
>TRBJ2-7|TRBV4-2
ASRRNAGTGGSEQY
>TRBJ2-5|TRBV9
ASSVRTGGLGETQY
>TRBJ2-1|TRBV19
ASKLSYSYNEQF
>TRBJ2-7|TRBV6-6
ASRYGGANEQY
>TRBJ2-3|TRBV9
ASSPRDRETDTQY
>TRBJ1-5|TRBV19
ASSIQRGNQPQH
>TRBJ1-6|TRBV18
ASSPVGTDNSPLH
>TRBJ1-1|TRBV28
ASSLGQGVSEAF
>TRBJ1-1|TRBV2
ASSDLHTEAF
>TRBJ2-2|TRBV6-2/TRBV6-3
ASSKGDRARGELF
>TRBJ2-5|TRBV12-2
ASRLAWSGGGACGVRNQETQY
>TRBJ2-1|TRBV11-1
ASSFGGRANEQF
>TRBJ1-1|TRBV29-1
SASGTGGGTEAF
>TRBJ1-1|TRBV5-1
ASRVYRGTNTEAF
>TRBJ2-7|TRBV30
AWSKSSPTYEQY
>TRBJ2-6|TRBV5-4
ASEARGHGANVLT
>TRBJ1-5|TRBV27
ASSSRQGNQPQH
>TRBJ2-1|TRBV6-5
ASSYVGQQF
>TRBJ2-5|TRBV24-1
AIPLPDPTKGFGETQY
>TRBJ1-2|TRBV28
ASKPPGTGEGYT
>TRBJ1-5|TRBV24-1
ATSDAQGAGNQPQH
>TRBJ2-2|TRBV27
ASSLLAGNTGELF
>TRBJ1-2|TRBV5-4
ASSLGTGGNVYGYT
>TRBJ1-4|TRBV7-2
ASSRGGAEEKLF
>TRBJ2-5|TRBV7-2
ASSSGQVRQETQY
>TRBJ1-5|TRBV3-1/TRBV3-2
ASSLSGQPQH